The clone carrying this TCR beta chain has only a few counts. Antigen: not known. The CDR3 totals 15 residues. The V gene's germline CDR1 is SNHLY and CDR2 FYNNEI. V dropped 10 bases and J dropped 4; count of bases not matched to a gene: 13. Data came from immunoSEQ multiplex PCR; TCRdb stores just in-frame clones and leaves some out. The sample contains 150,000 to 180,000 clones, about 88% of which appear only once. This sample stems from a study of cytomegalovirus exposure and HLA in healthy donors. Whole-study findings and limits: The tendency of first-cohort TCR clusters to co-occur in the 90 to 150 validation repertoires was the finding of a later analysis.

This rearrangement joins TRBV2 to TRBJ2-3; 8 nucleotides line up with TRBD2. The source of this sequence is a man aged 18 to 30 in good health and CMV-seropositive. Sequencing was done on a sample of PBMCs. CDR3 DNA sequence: TGTGCCACCTCCCCCCCAGCGGGAGTGGCAGATACGCAGTATTTT. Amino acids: CATSPPAGVADTQYF. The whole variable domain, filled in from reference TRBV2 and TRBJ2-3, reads EPEVTQTPSHQVTQMGQEVILRCVPISNHLYFYWYRQILGQKVEFLVSFYNNEISEKSEIFDDQFSVERPDGSNFTLKIRSTKLEDSAMYFCATSPPAGVADTQYFGPGTRLTVL.